A selection of T cell receptor beta chains follows, all from one sample in a study of blood T cell repertoires in COVID-19. Measured with immunoSEQ multiplex PCR; TCRdb has only the in-frame clones, and not every one. The sample holds nearly 50,000 clones, roughly 84% seen once. Sequenced: peripheral blood. All receptors derive from a human donor in a cohort sampled during active COVID-19. The CDR3 runs from the conserved cysteine through the conserved F or W. Fields, in order: J gene, D gene, clone size, V gene, CDR3 DNA, CDR3 protein. D genes are given only for firm matches. Some rows mark clone size as missing; the rest say once, few, many or name a class of expanded clone.

J gene: TRBJ2-1; D gene: TRBD1; clone size: NA; V gene: TRBV18; CDR3 DNA: TGTGCCAGCTCACTTTCCGGGACAGGGATATACAATGAGCAGTTCTTC; CDR3 protein: CASSLSGTGIYNEQFF
J gene: TRBJ1-5; D gene: TRBD1; clone size: NA; V gene: TRBV30; CDR3 DNA: TGTGCCTGGGGGGACAGGGGACGCCAGCCCCAGCATTTT; CDR3 protein: CAWGDRGRQPQHF
J gene: TRBJ2-7; D gene: NA; clone size: NA; V gene: TRBV7-2; CDR3 DNA: TGTGCCAGCAGTTCAGGGTGGGGTCATCACGAGCAGTACTTC; CDR3 protein: CASSSGWGHHEQYF
J gene: TRBJ2-7; D gene: NA; clone size: NA; V gene: TRBV9; CDR3 DNA: TGTGCCAGCAGCGTAGGTGGAGCCTCCGAGCAGTACTTC; CDR3 protein: CASSVGGASEQYF
J gene: TRBJ2-1; D gene: TRBD1; clone size: NA; V gene: TRBV7-3; CDR3 DNA: TGTGCCAGCAGCCCCCAGGGACAGGCCTTCTTACCCTACAATGAGCAGTTCTTC; CDR3 protein: CASSPQGQAFLPYNEQFF
J gene: TRBJ1-1; D gene: NA; clone size: NA; V gene: TRBV28; CDR3 DNA: TGTGCCAGCAGCTTGGCTGCCGTGAACACTGAAGCTTTCTTT; CDR3 protein: CASSLAAVNTEAFF
J gene: TRBJ1-2; D gene: TRBD1; clone size: NA; V gene: TRBV28; CDR3 DNA: TGTGCCAGCAGTCCCCTAGGGACAGCCTATGGCTACACCTTC; CDR3 protein: CASSPLGTAYGYTF
J gene: TRBJ1-2; D gene: NA; clone size: NA; V gene: TRBV28; CDR3 DNA: TGTGCCAGCAGCCCAGGGGATGGCTACACCTTC; CDR3 protein: CASSPGDGYTF
J gene: TRBJ1-2; D gene: NA; clone size: NA; V gene: TRBV7-9; CDR3 DNA: TGTGCCAGCAGCAACAGGGAGGGGAACTATGGCTACACCTTC; CDR3 protein: CASSNREGNYGYTF
J gene: TRBJ1-1; D gene: NA; clone size: once; V gene: TRBV5-4; CDR3 DNA: TGTGCCAGCAGCCCCCGGGACTGGGCTAGGGCTGAAGCTTTCTTT; CDR3 protein: CASSPRDWARAEAFF
J gene: TRBJ2-3; D gene: TRBD1; clone size: once; V gene: TRBV10-2; CDR3 DNA: TGCGCCAGCAGTTCGGACAGGTCAGAAGATACGCAGTATTTT; CDR3 protein: CASSSDRSEDTQYF
J gene: TRBJ2-2; D gene: TRBD2; clone size: NA; V gene: TRBV7-2; CDR3 DNA: TGTGCCAGCAGCTTCAGCGGCGGGAGGAGCGGAGGGGAGCTGTTTTTT; CDR3 protein: CASSFSGGRSGGELFF
J gene: TRBJ1-3; D gene: TRBD1; clone size: NA; V gene: TRBV18; CDR3 DNA: TGTGCCAGCTCTTTGTGGGAAAGGGACAGGAGTTTT; CDR3 protein: CASSLWERDRSF
J gene: TRBJ1-1; D gene: NA; clone size: once; V gene: TRBV6-5; CDR3 DNA: TGTGCCAGCAGTTACCGGACTGAAGCTTTCTTT; CDR3 protein: CASSYRTEAFF
J gene: TRBJ2-6; D gene: NA; clone size: NA; V gene: TRBV27; CDR3 DNA: TGTGCCAGCAGTCCGAGGGTTACTGGGGCCAACGTCCTGACTTTC; CDR3 protein: CASSPRVTGANVLTF
J gene: TRBJ2-1; D gene: NA; clone size: NA; V gene: TRBV7-3; CDR3 DNA: TGTGCCAGCAGCTTAAATCCTAATGAGCAGTTCTTC; CDR3 protein: CASSLNPNEQFF
J gene: TRBJ2-7; D gene: NA; clone size: NA; V gene: TRBV5-1; CDR3 DNA: TGCGCCAGCAGCTTGGATGGGGCAAGTAACGAGCAGTACTTC; CDR3 protein: CASSLDGASNEQYF
J gene: TRBJ1-2; D gene: NA; clone size: once; V gene: TRBV20-1; CDR3 DNA: TGCAGTGCTAGTGCCAGGGAATATGGCTACACCTTC; CDR3 protein: CSASAREYGYTF
J gene: TRBJ2-5; D gene: NA; clone size: NA; V gene: TRBV24-1; CDR3 DNA: TGTGCCACCAGTGATGCCCTTACACTCGACAGGCTCCAAGAGACCCAGTACTTC; CDR3 protein: CATSDALTLDRLQETQYF
J gene: TRBJ2-7; D gene: NA; clone size: NA; V gene: TRBV3-1/TRBV3-2; CDR3 DNA: TGTGCCAGCAGCCCCCACCACAGGGGGGGGAACGGGGAGCAGTACTTC; CDR3 protein: CASSPHHRGGNGEQYF
J gene: TRBJ1-4; D gene: TRBD1; clone size: NA; V gene: TRBV30; CDR3 DNA: TGTGCCTGGGACAGGGGGGACGAAAAACTGTTTTTT; CDR3 protein: CAWDRGDEKLFF
J gene: TRBJ2-1; D gene: TRBD2; clone size: few; V gene: TRBV5-4; CDR3 DNA: TGTGCCAGCAGCTTGCCGTACGGGGGGATTCCCCTTAACTACAATGAGCAGTTCTTC; CDR3 protein: CASSLPYGGIPLNYNEQFF
J gene: TRBJ1-1; D gene: NA; clone size: once; V gene: TRBV29-1; CDR3 DNA: TGCAGCGTTGATCGAGATACTGCCATTGCTGAAGCTTTCTTT; CDR3 protein: CSVDRDTAIAEAFF
J gene: TRBJ1-2; D gene: TRBD1; clone size: once; V gene: TRBV30; CDR3 DNA: TGTGCCTGGACGGGACAGCGATTATATGGCTACACCTTC; CDR3 protein: CAWTGQRLYGYTF
J gene: TRBJ2-1; D gene: NA; clone size: NA; V gene: TRBV18; CDR3 DNA: TGTGCCAGCTCACCATCCCTTGAGAATGAGCAGTTCTTC; CDR3 protein: CASSPSLENEQFF
J gene: TRBJ1-1; D gene: NA; clone size: few; V gene: TRBV28; CDR3 DNA: TGTGCCAGCAGGGCGTGGGAGGTTGATTTCTTT; CDR3 protein: CASRAWEVDFF
J gene: TRBJ1-6; D gene: NA; clone size: few; V gene: TRBV7-9; CDR3 DNA: TGTGCCAGCAGCCCACGGGGGTCCAATTCACCCCTCCACTTT; CDR3 protein: CASSPRGSNSPLHF
J gene: TRBJ2-7; D gene: NA; clone size: NA; V gene: TRBV7-9; CDR3 DNA: TGTGCCAGCAATCCGACGGGGTCCTACGAGCAGTACTTC; CDR3 protein: CASNPTGSYEQYF
J gene: TRBJ1-4; D gene: NA; clone size: NA; V gene: TRBV30; CDR3 DNA: TGTGCCTGGAGTCGGTACCTTAATGAAAAACTGTTTTTT; CDR3 protein: CAWSRYLNEKLFF
J gene: TRBJ2-7; D gene: NA; clone size: NA; V gene: TRBV28; CDR3 DNA: TGTGTCACTGGCAGGTTCTCCTACGAGCAGTACTTC; CDR3 protein: CVTGRFSYEQYF
J gene: TRBJ2-7; D gene: TRBD1; clone size: few; V gene: TRBV3-1/TRBV3-2; CDR3 DNA: TGTGCCAGCAGCCCCCTAAGACAGGGTGGCGAGCAGTACTTC; CDR3 protein: CASSPLRQGGEQYF
J gene: TRBJ1-5; D gene: NA; clone size: NA; V gene: TRBV5-1; CDR3 DNA: TGCGCCAGCAGCTTGGGTTTCCGTCAGCCCCAGCATTTT; CDR3 protein: CASSLGFRQPQHF
J gene: TRBJ2-2; D gene: NA; clone size: NA; V gene: TRBV7-3; CDR3 DNA: TGTGCCAGCAGCCCAGGGGCGGGTCACGTATCCGGGGAGCTGTTTTTT; CDR3 protein: CASSPGAGHVSGELFF
J gene: TRBJ1-3; D gene: TRBD1; clone size: NA; V gene: TRBV10-2; CDR3 DNA: TGCGCCAGCAACCCCACAGGGGCTGGAAACACCATATATTTT; CDR3 protein: CASNPTGAGNTIYF
J gene: TRBJ1-1; D gene: NA; clone size: NA; V gene: TRBV12-3/TRBV12-4; CDR3 DNA: TGTGCCAGCATCGGGCAGGGGCCTGCTGAAGCTTTCTTT; CDR3 protein: CASIGQGPAEAFF
J gene: TRBJ1-4; D gene: TRBD1; clone size: NA; V gene: TRBV5-6; CDR3 DNA: TGTGCCAGCAGCCTCACAGGGACAGGGATTGAAAAACTGTTTTTT; CDR3 protein: CASSLTGTGIEKLFF
J gene: TRBJ1-1; D gene: TRBD1; clone size: NA; V gene: TRBV2; CDR3 DNA: TGTGCCAGCAGTGTCGACAGGGGAAACACTGAAGCTTTCTTT; CDR3 protein: CASSVDRGNTEAFF
J gene: TRBJ1-2; D gene: TRBD1; clone size: NA; V gene: TRBV28; CDR3 DNA: TGTGCCAGCAGTTTCAGGGGGCAGTACTATGGCTACACCTTC; CDR3 protein: CASSFRGQYYGYTF
J gene: TRBJ1-2; D gene: NA; clone size: NA; V gene: TRBV7-2; CDR3 DNA: TGTGCCAGCAGCTTACACGGGGGGGGTAACTATGGCTACACCTTC; CDR3 protein: CASSLHGGGNYGYTF
J gene: TRBJ2-1; D gene: TRBD2; clone size: NA; V gene: TRBV19; CDR3 DNA: TGTGCCAGTAGTATGACGGACGGGGGGTGGAATGAGCAGTTCTTC; CDR3 protein: CASSMTDGGWNEQFF
J gene: TRBJ2-7; D gene: TRBD2; clone size: NA; V gene: TRBV6-7; CDR3 DNA: TGTGCCAGCAGTTACAAACCTCCGGGACTAGCGGGGCGGATACAAAGCTCCTACGAGCAGTACTTC; CDR3 protein: CASSYKPPGLAGRIQSSYEQYF
J gene: TRBJ2-3; D gene: TRBD2; clone size: NA; V gene: TRBV2; CDR3 DNA: TGTGCCAGCAGTGACTGGGGGGGTGTAGATACGCAGTATTTT; CDR3 protein: CASSDWGGVDTQYF
J gene: TRBJ1-1; D gene: NA; clone size: NA; V gene: TRBV18; CDR3 DNA: TGTGCCAGCTCAGGACACCCGAACACTGAAGCTTTCTTT; CDR3 protein: CASSGHPNTEAFF
J gene: TRBJ2-3; D gene: NA; clone size: NA; V gene: TRBV6-6; CDR3 DNA: TGTGCCAGCCTTCAGGGGGGAAGCACAGATACGCAGTATTTT; CDR3 protein: CASLQGGSTDTQYF
J gene: TRBJ2-7; D gene: NA; clone size: once; V gene: TRBV11-2; CDR3 DNA: TGTGCCAGCAGCTCCTACGGGGAGCAGTACTTC; CDR3 protein: CASSSYGEQYF